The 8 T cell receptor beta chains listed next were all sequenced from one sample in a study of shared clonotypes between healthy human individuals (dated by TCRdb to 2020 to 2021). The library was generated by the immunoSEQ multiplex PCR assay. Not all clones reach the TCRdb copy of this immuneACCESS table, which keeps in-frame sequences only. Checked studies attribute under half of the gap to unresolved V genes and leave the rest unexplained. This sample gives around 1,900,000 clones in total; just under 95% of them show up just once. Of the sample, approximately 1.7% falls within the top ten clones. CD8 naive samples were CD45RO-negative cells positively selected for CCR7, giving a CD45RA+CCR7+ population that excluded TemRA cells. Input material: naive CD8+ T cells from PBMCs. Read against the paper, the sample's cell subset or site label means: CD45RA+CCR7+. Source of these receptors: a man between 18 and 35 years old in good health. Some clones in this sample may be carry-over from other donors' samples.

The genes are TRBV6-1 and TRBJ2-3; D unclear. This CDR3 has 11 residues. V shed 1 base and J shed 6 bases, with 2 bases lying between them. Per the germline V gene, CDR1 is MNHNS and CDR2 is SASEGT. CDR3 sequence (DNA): TGTGCCAGCAGTGAAGGGGATACGCAGTATTTT. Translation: CASSEGDTQYF.

CDR3 sequence reads: CASSLAGQGSSGANVLTF. CDR3 nucleotide sequence: TGTGCCAGCAGTTTAGCCGGGCAGGGAAGTTCTGGGGCCAACGTCCTGACTTTC. V usage is TRBV27 and J usage is TRBJ2-6; TRBD1 is a possible D gene (5 bases). This CDR3 region has 18 residues. V gave up 2 bases and J gave up 1 base, with 15 bases separating them. Germline V gene lookup returns CDR1 MNHEY and CDR2 SMNVEV (reference sequence).

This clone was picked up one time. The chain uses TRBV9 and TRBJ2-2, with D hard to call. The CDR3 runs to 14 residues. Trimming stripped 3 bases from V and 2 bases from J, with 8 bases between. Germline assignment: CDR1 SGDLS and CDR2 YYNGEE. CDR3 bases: TGTGCCAGCAGCGAACAGAGAAACACCGGGGAGCTGTTTTTT. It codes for CASSEQRNTGELFF.

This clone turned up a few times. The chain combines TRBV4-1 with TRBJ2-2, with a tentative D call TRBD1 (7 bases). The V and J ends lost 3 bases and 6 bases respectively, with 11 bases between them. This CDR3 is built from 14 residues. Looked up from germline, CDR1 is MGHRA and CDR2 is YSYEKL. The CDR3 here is CASSQRGTAGELFF. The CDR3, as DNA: TGCGCCAGCAGCCAGCGCGGGACAGCCGGGGAGCTGTTTTTT.

The CDR3 DNA is TGTGCCAGCAGTTTTTGGACTGACAATGAGCAGTTCTTC. This sequence encodes CASSFWTDNEQFF. The V gene is TRBV27, the J gene TRBJ2-1; perhaps TRBD2 as D (5 bases). In germline, CDR1 is MNHEY, CDR2 SMNVEV (reference sequence). The CDR3 covers 13 residues. Trimming removed 3 bases from V and 5 bases from J, with 8 bases in between.

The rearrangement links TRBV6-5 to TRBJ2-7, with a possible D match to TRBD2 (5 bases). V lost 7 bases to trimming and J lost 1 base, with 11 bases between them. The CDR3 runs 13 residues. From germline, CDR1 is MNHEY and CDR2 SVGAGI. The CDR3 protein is CASTPGGSYEQYF. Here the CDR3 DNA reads TGTGCCAGCACCCCGGGCGGGTCCTACGAGCAGTACTTC.

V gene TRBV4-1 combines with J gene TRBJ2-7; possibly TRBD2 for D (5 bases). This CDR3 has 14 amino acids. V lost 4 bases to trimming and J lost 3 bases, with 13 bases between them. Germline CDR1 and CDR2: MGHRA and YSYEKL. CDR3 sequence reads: CASSPLGRDYEQYF. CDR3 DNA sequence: TGCGCCAGCAGCCCCCTCGGTCGGGACTACGAGCAGTACTTC.

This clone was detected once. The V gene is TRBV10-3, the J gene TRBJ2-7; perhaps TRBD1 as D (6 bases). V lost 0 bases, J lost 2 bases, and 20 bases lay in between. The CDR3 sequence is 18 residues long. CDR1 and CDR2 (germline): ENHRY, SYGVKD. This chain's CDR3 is CAISESGVWQGFAYEQYF. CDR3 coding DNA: TGTGCCATCAGTGAGTCGGGTGTTTGGCAGGGGTTCGCCTACGAGCAGTACTTC.